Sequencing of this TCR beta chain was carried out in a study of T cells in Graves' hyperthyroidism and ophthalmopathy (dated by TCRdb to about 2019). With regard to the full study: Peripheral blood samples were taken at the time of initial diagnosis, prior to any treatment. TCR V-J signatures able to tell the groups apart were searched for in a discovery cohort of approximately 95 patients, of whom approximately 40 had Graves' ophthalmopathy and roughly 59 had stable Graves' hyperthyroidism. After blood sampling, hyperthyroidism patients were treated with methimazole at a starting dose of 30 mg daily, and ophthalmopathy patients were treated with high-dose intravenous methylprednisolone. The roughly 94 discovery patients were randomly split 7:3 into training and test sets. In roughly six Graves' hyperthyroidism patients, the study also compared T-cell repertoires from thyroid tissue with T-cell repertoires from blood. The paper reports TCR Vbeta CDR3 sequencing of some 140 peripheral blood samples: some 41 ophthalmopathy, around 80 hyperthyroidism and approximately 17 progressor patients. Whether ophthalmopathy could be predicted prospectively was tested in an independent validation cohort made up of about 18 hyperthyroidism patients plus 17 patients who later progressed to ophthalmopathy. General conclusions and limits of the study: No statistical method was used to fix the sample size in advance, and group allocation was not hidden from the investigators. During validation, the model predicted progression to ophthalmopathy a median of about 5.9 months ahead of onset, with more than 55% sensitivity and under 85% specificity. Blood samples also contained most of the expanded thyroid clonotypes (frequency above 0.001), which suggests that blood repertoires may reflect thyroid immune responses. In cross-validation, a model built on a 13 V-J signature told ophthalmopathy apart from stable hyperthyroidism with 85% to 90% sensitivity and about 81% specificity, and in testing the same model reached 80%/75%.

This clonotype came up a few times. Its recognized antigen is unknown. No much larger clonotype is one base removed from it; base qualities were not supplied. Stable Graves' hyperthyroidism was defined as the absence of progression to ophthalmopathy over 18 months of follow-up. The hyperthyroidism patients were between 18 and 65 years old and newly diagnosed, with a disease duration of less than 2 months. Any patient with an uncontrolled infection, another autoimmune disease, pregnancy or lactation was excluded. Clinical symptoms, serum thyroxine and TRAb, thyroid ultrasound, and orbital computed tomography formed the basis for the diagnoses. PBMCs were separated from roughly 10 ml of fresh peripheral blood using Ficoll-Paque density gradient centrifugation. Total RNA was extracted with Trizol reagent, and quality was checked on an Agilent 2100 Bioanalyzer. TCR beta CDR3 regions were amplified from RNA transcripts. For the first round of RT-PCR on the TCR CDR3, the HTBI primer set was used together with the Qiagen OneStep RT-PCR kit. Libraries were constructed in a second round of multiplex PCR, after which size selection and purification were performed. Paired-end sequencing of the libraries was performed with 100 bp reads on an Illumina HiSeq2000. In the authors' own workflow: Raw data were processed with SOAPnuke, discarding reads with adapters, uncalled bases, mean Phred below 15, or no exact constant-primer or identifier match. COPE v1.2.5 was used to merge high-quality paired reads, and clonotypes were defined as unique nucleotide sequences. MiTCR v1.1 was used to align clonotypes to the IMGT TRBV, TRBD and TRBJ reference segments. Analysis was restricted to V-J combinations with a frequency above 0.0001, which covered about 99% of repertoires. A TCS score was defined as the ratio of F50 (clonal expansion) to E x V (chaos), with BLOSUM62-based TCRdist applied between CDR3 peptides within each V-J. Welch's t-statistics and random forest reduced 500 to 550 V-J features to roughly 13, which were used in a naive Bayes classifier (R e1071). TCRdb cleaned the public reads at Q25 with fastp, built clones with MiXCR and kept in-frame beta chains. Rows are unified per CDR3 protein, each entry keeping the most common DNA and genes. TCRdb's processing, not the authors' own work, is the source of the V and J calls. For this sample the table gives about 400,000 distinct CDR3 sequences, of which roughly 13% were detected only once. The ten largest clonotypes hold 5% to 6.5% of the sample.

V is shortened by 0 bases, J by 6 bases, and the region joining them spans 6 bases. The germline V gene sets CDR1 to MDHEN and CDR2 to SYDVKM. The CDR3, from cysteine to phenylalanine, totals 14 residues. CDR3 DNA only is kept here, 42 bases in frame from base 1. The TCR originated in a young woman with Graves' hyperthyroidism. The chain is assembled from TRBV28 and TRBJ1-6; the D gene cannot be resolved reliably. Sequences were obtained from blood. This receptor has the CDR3 CASSLWQANSPLHF. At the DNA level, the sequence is TGTGCCAGCAGTTTATGGCAGGCTAATTCACCCCTCCACTTT.